Below, one TCR beta chain is given with its context. Its cognate antigen is unknown. This sample was taken from a study of brain T cells in children with intractable seizures. General study results and limits: HCMV serostatus was not known, and viral specificity came from CDR3 similarity only.

Clones were read by immunoSEQ multiplex PCR, and TCRdb kept only the in-frame ones, dropping some. Of roughly 80,000 clones in the sample, about 93% were seen once. Surgery cases with the highest brain T cell transcript signatures were chosen for sequencing. V was trimmed by 3 bases and J by 5 bases, leaving 18 bases between them. Germline V gene sequence: CDR1 DFQATT, CDR2 SNEGSKA (reference sequence). The CDR3 consists of 15 residues. The sequences come from peripheral blood, collected at surgery. The chain recombines TRBV20-1 with TRBJ2-3; D perhaps matches TRBD2 (5 bases). This clonotype originated in a girl aged 2-10 years with Rasmussen encephalitis and intractable seizures. The DNA for the CDR3 is TGCAGTGCTAGTCCCCTAGCTGGGATTGAAGATACGCAGTATTTT. It specifies CSASPLAGIEDTQYF.